The next 20 T cell receptor beta chains were all read from a single sample in a study of spatial heterogeneity in lung cancer. Findings of the study overall: The number of expanded tumor alpha and beta chains correlated with mutation number.

TCRdb independently ran MiXCR on the 5' RACE reads; one entry per CDR3 protein. The sample includes approximately 5,000 distinct CDR3 sequences, about 8.4% of them seen just once. Which antigens these TCRs recognize remains unknown. The time point is: sample taken at primary tumor resection. The starting material was lung tumor tissue, obtained at surgery. The receptors shown here come from a female donor with early-stage non-small cell lung cancer.

The chain carries TRBV14 and TRBJ2-7; 12 nucleotides match TRBD2. V was clipped by 4 bases and J by 7 bases; unmatched bases: 8. The CDR3 sequence is 15 residues long. The germline V gene encodes CDR1 SGHDN and CDR2 FVKESK. CDR3 bases: TGTGCCAGCAGCCCGAGACTAGCGGGAGTCTGGGAGCAGTACTTC. Residues: CASSPRLAGVWEQYF.

By share of the sample, this clonotype is medium-sized (0.01 to 0.1%). The chain carries TRBV6-5 and TRBJ1-4, with unresolved D. V was shortened by 5 bases and J by 8 bases, with 9 bases between the two germline ends. The CDR3 is made up of 12 amino acids. The germline CDR1 and CDR2 sequences are MNHEY and SVGAGI. As DNA, the CDR3 is TGTGCCAGCAGTCCCTCGAGGGAAAAACTGTTTTTT. This gives the protein CASSPSREKLFF.

This clonotype counts as medium-sized. This sequence joins TRBV12-3 or TRBV12-4 and TRBJ1-5; 9 nucleotides agree with TRBD1. This CDR3 has 16 amino acids. The V segment lost 2 bases and the J segment 2 bases; nucleotides outside the gene matches: 4. CDR3 residues: CASSLQTGGGNQPQHF. As DNA, the CDR3 is TGTGCCAGCAGTTTACAGACAGGGGGAGGCAATCAGCCCCAGCATTTT.

This clonotype was counted many times. This sequence joins TRBV6-1 and TRBJ2-5, with no clear D. The CDR3 is 12 residues long. The germline gives CDR1 MNHNS, CDR2 SASEGT. V was pared by 8 bases and J by 3 bases, with 10 bases between. CDR3 amino acids: CASGQYEETQYF. CDR3 nucleotides: TGTGCCAGCGGTCAATATGAAGAGACCCAGTACTTC.

This clonotype was seen repeatedly, ten times or more. This chain connects TRBV5-1 to TRBJ2-5; D is undetermined. V lost 0 bases and J lost 5, with 14 bases in between. The CDR3 has 15 amino acids. CDR1 and CDR2 (germline): SGHRS, YFSETQ. The CDR3 loop reads CASSLVPGSMETQYF. Written as DNA, the CDR3 is TGCGCCAGCAGCTTGGTACCAGGCTCTATGGAGACCCAGTACTTC.

This clonotype has ten or more counts. V usage is TRBV7-9 and J usage is TRBJ2-5, with 8 nucleotides matching TRBD2. With V trimmed by 3 bases and J by 5 bases, 8 bases remained unmatched. Germline V gene data show CDR1 as SEHNR and CDR2 as FQNEAQ (reference sequence). The CDR3 contains 15 residues. The CDR3 sequence is CASSFSAGAGETQYF. The DNA of the CDR3 is TGTGCCAGCAGCTTCTCAGCGGGGGCTGGGGAGACCCAGTACTTC.

By its share, this clonotype is medium-sized (0.01 to 0.1%). The gene calls are TRBV11-2 and TRBJ2-7, with 12 bases identical to TRBD2. Germline V gives CDR1 SGHAT, CDR2 FQNNGV. The J segment lost 4 bases and the V segment lost 7 bases, leaving 2 bases of the junction unmatched. The CDR3 consists of 13 residues. This CDR3 is CASTLAGGYEQYF. In DNA, the CDR3 is TGTGCCAGCACACTAGCGGGAGGTTACGAGCAGTACTTC.

This clonotype was picked up many times. The chain is built from TRBV5-4 and TRBJ2-1, with TRBD2 as a possible D gene (6 bases). Trimming shortened V by 3 bases and J by 6 bases, and 13 bases separated the two germline ends. The CDR3 loop spans 14 amino acids. Germline CDR1 SGHNT, CDR2 YYREEE (reference sequence). The CDR3: CASSSRTNLNEQFF. CDR3 DNA: TGTGCCAGCAGCTCGAGGACTAACCTCAATGAGCAGTTCTTC.

Only a few counts were recorded for this clonotype. This sequence joins TRBV20-1 and TRBJ1-4; D gene unclear. Germline V gives CDR1 DFQATT, CDR2 SNEGSKA (reference sequence). V lost 5 bases and J 4 bases, leaving 14 bases between the germline ends. The CDR3 consists of 14 residues. CDR3 sequence: CSAQPPTGNEKLFF. CDR3 in DNA: TGCAGTGCTCAACCCCCGACGGGTAATGAAAAACTGTTTTTT.

This clonotype was detected many times. This rearrangement joins TRBV19 to TRBJ2-2, with D possibly TRBD1 on 5 matching bases. CDR1 and CDR2 from the germline V gene are LNHDA and SQIVND (reference sequence). CDR3 length: 14 residues. With 3 bases removed from V and 5 bases from J, the gap between germline ends came to 10 bases. The CDR3 is CASSIPGITGELFF. The CDR3 nucleotides are TGTGCCAGTAGTATCCCAGGGATTACCGGGGAGCTGTTTTTT. Supplemented by reference TRBV19 and TRBJ2-2, the full variable domain reads DGGITQSPKYLFRKEGQNVTLSCEQNLNHDAMYWYRQDPGQGLRLIYYSQIVNDFQKGDIAEGYSVSREKKESFPLTVTSAQKNPTAFYLCASSIPGITGELFFGEGSRLTVL.

This clonotype was observed many times. The chain joins TRBV19 to TRBJ2-1; perhaps TRBD2 as D (7 bases). Germline V gives CDR1 LNHDA, CDR2 SQIVND (reference sequence). CDR3 length: 18 amino acids. The ends were cut back, 7 bases at V and 1 base at J, with 23 bases in the middle. CDR3 loop: CASTPGWGGGSSYNEQFF. CDR3 bases: TGTGCCAGTACCCCCGGATGGGGGGGCGGATCTTCCTACAATGAGCAGTTCTTC. The full variable domain, in which reference TRBV19 and TRBJ2-1 provide the parts outside the CDR3, is DGGITQSPKYLFRKEGQNVTLSCEQNLNHDAMYWYRQDPGQGLRLIYYSQIVNDFQKGDIAEGYSVSREKKESFPLTVTSAQKNPTAFYLCASTPGWGGGSSYNEQFFGPGTRLTVL.

In its sample, this clonotype is medium-sized. The chain carries TRBV7-2 and TRBJ2-1; 8 bases match TRBD2. This CDR3 is 12 amino acids long. The ends lost 3 bases at V and 14 bases at J; junction bases unmatched: 6. Germline CDR1 reads SGHTA; CDR2 reads FQGNSA. The CDR3 here is CASSFTGRGEFF. The CDR3 nucleotides are TGTGCCAGCAGCTTTACCGGGAGGGGGGAGTTCTTC.

In its sample, this clonotype is large. One junction end disagrees with the germline gene, perhaps due to a read error. The J gene is TRBJ2-1, the V gene TRBV7-8; the match to TRBD2 covers 12 bases. CDR1 is SGHVS and CDR2 is FQNEAQ in the germline V gene. The CDR3 runs 16 residues. The DNA for the CDR3 is TGTGCCAGCAGCCAGGGGACTAGCGGGTACTACGATGAGCAGTTCTTC. Translation: CASSQGTSGYYDEQFF.

This clonotype was recorded many times. The gene calls are TRBV6-5 and TRBJ2-4; the match to TRBD2 covers 7 bases. Germline CDR1 MNHEY, CDR2 SVGAGI. This CDR3 contains 17 residues. The V segment lost 0 bases and the J segment 8 bases; nucleotides outside the gene matches: 13. The CDR3 reads CASSYSPGGSGGDIQYF. CDR3 in DNA: TGTGCCAGCAGTTACTCCCCAGGCGGGAGTGGGGGGGACATTCAGTACTTC.

This clonotype showed up many times. The chain is built from TRBV7-3 and TRBJ2-5, with D possibly TRBD1 on 5 matching bases. V lost 5 bases and J 7 bases, leaving 23 bases between the germline ends. The CDR3 contains 16 residues. CDR1 SGHTA and CDR2 FQGTGA come from the germline V gene. CDR3 amino acids: CASSGHSNPPIVTQYF. The CDR3 DNA reads as TGTGCCAGCAGCGGACACTCTAATCCCCCGATAGTGACCCAGTACTTC.

This clonotype has just a few counts. The rearrangement joins TRBV20-1 to TRBJ2-1; a weak D match, TRBD2 (6 bases). The CDR3 spans 15 residues. Trimming took 1 base from V and 3 from J, leaving 13 bases between them. The germline gives CDR1 DFQATT, CDR2 SNEGSKA (reference sequence). The DNA of the CDR3 is TGCAGTGCTAGAGGCAGTAAGCGGGTCTACAATGAGCAGTTCTTC. Amino acid sequence: CSARGSKRVYNEQFF.

This clonotype has ten or more counts. The CDR3 here is CASSQGAGTGELFF. The CDR3 bases are TGTGCCAGCAGCCAAGGTGCGGGCACCGGGGAGCTGTTTTTT. The chain is built from TRBV3-1 and TRBJ2-2; possibly TRBD2 for D (5 bases). The CDR3 is made up of 14 amino acids. Per germline, CDR1 LGHDT and CDR2 YNNKEL (reference sequence). The germline V and J ends were trimmed by 1 base and 4 bases, with 7 bases remaining between them.

This clonotype has only a few counts. This rearrangement joins TRBV28 to TRBJ1-4; 8 bases line up with TRBD1. This CDR3 is 14 amino acids long. CDR1 is MDHEN, CDR2 SYDVKM, per germline. V lost 6 bases and J lost 8; bases outside the gene matches: 8. CDR3 bases: TGTGCCAGCAGATCAACAGGGGGGCACGAAAAACTGTTTTTT. Translated, it gives CASRSTGGHEKLFF.

The rearrangement joins TRBV29-1 to TRBJ2-6, with D maybe TRBD1 (6 bases). V gave up 5 bases and J gave up 0 bases, with 14 bases separating them. The germline V gene encodes CDR1 SQVTM and CDR2 ANQGSEA. The CDR3 totals 16 residues. The CDR3 sequence: CSVFRDTDSGANVLTF. The CDR3 region has the DNA TGCAGCGTTTTCCGGGACACAGACTCTGGGGCCAACGTCCTGACTTTC.

This clonotype was picked up many times. The chain combines TRBV5-6 with TRBJ2-1; D gene unclear. V lost 6 bases and J lost 6, with 7 bases in between. Germline V CDR1 and CDR2: SGHDT, YYEEEE. This CDR3 is 11 amino acids long. DNA for the CDR3: TGTGCCAGCAAGTTGGTCAATGAGCAGTTCTTC. Translation gives CASKLVNEQFF.